A single sample gave rise to the 2 T cell receptor beta chains below, sequenced in a study of regulatory T cells in long-lasting Graves disease. The time point is: newly diagnosed GD, antithyroid drugs for less than 3 months. The authors made the TCR library using RNA they extracted from PBMCs. HTBI primers from iRepertoire and Arm-PCR of CDR3 regions yielded the TCR beta libraries. TCRdb itself ran the multiplex PCR reads through MiXCR, one entry per CDR3 protein. The sample shows 500,000 or so distinct CDR3 sequences, 16% of them seen only once. These data were also reused for a study on T cells in Graves' hyperthyroidism and ophthalmopathy.

The source material was peripheral blood mononuclear cells (PBMCs), sampled at new diagnosis, from a patient treated with antithyroid drugs. These receptors came from a woman aged 35-65 years with Graves disease.

The chain joins TRBV5-6 to TRBJ1-3, with unresolved D. This CDR3 spans 13 amino acids. In germline, CDR1 is SGHDT, CDR2 YYEEEE. The germline V and J ends were trimmed by 10 bases and 2 bases, with 13 bases remaining between them. This CDR3 reads CAVGRSAGNTIYF. The DNA of the CDR3 is TGTGCCGTCGGGCGGTCAGCTGGAAACACCATATATTTT.

This clonotype was counted ten times or more. The CDR3 sequence: CASSWDGPDTQYF. For the CDR3, the DNA is TGTGCCAGCAGTTGGGACGGCCCAGATACGCAGTATTTT. The J gene is TRBJ2-3, the V gene TRBV6-5; D might be TRBD1 or TRBD2, each matching 5 bases. The germline CDR1 and CDR2 sequences are MNHEY and SVGAGI. The CDR3 length is 13 residues. Trimming pared 4 bases from V and 4 bases from J, leaving 9 bases between.